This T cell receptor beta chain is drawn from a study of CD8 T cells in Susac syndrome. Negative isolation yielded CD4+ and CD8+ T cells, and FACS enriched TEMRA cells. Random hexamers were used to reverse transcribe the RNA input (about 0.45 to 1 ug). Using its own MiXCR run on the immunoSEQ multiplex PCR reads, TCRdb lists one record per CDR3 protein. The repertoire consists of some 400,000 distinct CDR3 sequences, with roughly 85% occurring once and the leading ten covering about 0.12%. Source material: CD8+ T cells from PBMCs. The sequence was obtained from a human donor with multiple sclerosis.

This chain's CDR3 is CASSDPGQGITYEQYF. The CDR3 DNA sequence: TGTGCCAGCAGTGACCCGGGACAGGGGATAACCTACGAGCAGTACTTC. This rearrangement joins TRBV2 to TRBJ2-7; TRBD1 aligns across 10 bases. The CDR3 totals 16 residues. From germline, CDR1 is SNHLY and CDR2 FYNNEI. V lost 3 bases to trimming and J lost 2 bases; unmatched junction nucleotides: 7.